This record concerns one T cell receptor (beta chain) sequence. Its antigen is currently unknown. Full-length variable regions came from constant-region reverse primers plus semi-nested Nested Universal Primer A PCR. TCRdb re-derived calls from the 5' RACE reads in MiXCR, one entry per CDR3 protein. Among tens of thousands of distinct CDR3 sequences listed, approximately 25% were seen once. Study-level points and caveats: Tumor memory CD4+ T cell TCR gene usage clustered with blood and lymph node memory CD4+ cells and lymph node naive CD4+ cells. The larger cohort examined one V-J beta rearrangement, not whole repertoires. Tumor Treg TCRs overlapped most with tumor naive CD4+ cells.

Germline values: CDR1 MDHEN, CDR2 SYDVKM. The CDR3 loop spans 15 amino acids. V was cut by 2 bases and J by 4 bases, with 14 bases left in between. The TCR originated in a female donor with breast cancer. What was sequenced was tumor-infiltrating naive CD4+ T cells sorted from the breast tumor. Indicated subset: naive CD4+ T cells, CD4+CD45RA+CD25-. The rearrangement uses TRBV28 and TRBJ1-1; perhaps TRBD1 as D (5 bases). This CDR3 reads CASSLPGLGSTEAFF. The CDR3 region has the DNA TGTGCCAGCAGTTTACCAGGGTTGGGGAGCACTGAAGCTTTCTTT.